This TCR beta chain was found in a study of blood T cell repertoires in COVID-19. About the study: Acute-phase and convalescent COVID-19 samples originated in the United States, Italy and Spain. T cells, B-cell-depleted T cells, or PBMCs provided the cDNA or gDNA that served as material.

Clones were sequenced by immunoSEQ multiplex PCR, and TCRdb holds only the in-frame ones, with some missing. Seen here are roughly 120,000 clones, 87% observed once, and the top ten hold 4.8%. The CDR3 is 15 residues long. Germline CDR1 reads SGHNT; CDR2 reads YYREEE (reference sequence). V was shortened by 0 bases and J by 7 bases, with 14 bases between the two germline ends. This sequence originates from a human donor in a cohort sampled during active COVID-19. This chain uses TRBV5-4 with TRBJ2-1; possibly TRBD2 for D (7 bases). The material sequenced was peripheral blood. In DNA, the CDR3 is TGTGCCAGCAGCTTGGCGGGGGGCGGTAGTAATGAGCAGTTCTTC. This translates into CASSLAGGGSNEQFF.